This record covers a single TCR beta chain. This sample stems from a study of T cells in localized non-small cell lung cancer. The method was immunoSEQ multiplex PCR; TCRdb's version includes in-frame clones alone and lacks a portion of them. In the table there are some 11,000 clones, 70% to 75% of which are singletons. This TCR derives from a male donor at least 60 years old with stage I lung adenocarcinoma. The source was peripheral blood, collected before any cancer treatment.

CDR3 amino acids: CASRRGGYPSTDTQYF. The CDR3 bases are TGTGCCAGTAGAAGGGGGGGGTACCCTAGCACAGATACGCAGTATTTT. The gene calls are TRBV19 and TRBJ2-3; D possibly corresponds to TRBD2 (7 bases). The CDR3 extends over 16 amino acids. Trimming shortened V by 6 bases and J by 0 bases, and 16 bases separated the two germline ends. Per the germline V gene, CDR1 is LNHDA and CDR2 is SQIVND (reference sequence).